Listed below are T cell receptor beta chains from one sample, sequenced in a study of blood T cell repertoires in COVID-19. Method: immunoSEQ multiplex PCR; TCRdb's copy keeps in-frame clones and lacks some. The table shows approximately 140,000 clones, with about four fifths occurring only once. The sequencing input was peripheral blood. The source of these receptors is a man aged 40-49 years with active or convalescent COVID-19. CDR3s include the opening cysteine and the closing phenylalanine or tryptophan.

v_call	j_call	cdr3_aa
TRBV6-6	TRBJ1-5	CASSRVEAQHF
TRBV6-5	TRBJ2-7	CASTPLGGIYEQYF
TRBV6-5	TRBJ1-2	CASSYSDRVGGYTF
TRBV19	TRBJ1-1	CASMLGGEGAEAFF
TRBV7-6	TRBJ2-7	CASSSMGQTYEQYF
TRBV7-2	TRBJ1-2	CASSLTGTGREDGYTF
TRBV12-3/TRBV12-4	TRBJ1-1	CASSQGGEAFF
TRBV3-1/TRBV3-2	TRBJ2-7	CASSQFRGRAYEQYF
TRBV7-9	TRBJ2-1	CASSYSGGRYNEQFF
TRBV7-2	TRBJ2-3	CASVAGGPVDTQYF
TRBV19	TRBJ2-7	CASRGQGGYEQYF
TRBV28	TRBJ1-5	CASSFGGLGNQPQHF
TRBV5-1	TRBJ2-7	CASSLAPAGGLGYEQYF
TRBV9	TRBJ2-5	CASSVSGLVVWETQYF
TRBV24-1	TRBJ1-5	CATSDAGANQPQHF
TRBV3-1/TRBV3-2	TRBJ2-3	CASSQTGDTQYF
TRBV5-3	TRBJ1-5	CARSLGQVKAHMGNQPQHF
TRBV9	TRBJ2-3	CASSASVALSKAHRDTQYF
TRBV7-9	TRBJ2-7	CASSPGQVTYEQYF
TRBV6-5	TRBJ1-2	CASRETGNYGYTF
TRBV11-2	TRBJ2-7	CASSSRTSGVSSYEQYF
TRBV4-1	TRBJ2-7	CASSQAPAGGIYEQYF
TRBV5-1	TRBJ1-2	CASSTQSAVYGYTF
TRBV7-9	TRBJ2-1	CASSLADSNEQFF
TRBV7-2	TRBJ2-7	CASRRGDRAYEQYF
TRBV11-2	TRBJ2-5	CASSLVTRKETQYF
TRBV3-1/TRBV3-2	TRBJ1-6	CASSVNSNSPLHF
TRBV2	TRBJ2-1	CASRQGGNEQFF
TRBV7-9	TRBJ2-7	CASSLGTGVTYEQYF
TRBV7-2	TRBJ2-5	CASSLLGRGSQETQYF
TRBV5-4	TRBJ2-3	CASGRTSGDTDTQYF
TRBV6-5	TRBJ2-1	CATDRANTYNEQFF
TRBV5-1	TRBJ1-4	CASSLIGTTTNEKLFF
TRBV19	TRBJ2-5	CASSIVSDSGTQYF
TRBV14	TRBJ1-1	CASSLQVNTEAFF
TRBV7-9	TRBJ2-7	CASSRQIEQYF
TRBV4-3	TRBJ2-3	CASSLAPPERGATDTQYF
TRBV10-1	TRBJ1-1	CASRDRGPTEAFF
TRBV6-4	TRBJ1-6	CASSDSPDRASPLHF
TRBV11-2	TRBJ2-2	CASSLGPAGGWTGELFF
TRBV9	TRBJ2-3	CASSVRTSGGRTDTQYF
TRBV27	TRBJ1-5	CASSRSLGHSNQPQHF
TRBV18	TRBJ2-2	CASSPSASVYTGELFF
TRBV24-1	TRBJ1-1	CATLQENTEAFF
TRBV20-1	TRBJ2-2	CSASDVGGNTGELFF
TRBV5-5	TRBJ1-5	CASSDWTGGNQPQHF
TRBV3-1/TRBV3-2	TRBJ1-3	CASSQAPGGVGNTIYF
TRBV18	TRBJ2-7	CASSPLDRAYEQYF
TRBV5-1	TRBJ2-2	CASSSGQPTGELFF
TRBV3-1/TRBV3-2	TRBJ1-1	CASSPREGGNTEAFF
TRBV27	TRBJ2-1	CASRLAGGNEQFF
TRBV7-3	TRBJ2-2	CASSTSTGHTNTGELFF
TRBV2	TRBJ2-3	CASIRGALTDTQYF
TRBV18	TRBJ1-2	CASSPGQGANYGYTF
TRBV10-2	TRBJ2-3	CASSESPVSTDTQYF
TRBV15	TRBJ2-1	CATSRVRSSYNEQFF
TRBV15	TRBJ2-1	CATSSPSGAYNEQFF